Listed below are T cell receptor beta chains from one sample, sequenced in a study of blood T cell repertoires in COVID-19. Some clones are missing from TCRdb's copy, which holds only in-frame ones; the method was immunoSEQ multiplex PCR. This sample has about 200,000 clones, with more than 75% found just once. Sequencing used peripheral blood. These receptors all stem from a man aged 35-49 years with active or convalescent COVID-19. Each CDR3 is given with its conserved first and last residue. Each record gives: clone size, V gene, CDR3 length, D gene, J gene, CDR3 DNA, CDR3 protein. A D gene is named only where the DNA matches it firmly. Not every row has a clone size; where given, it reads once, few, many or a size class.

clone size: NA
V gene: TRBV29-1
CDR3 length: 12
D gene: NA
J gene: TRBJ1-2
CDR3 DNA: TGCAGCGTTGTACAGTCCGGGGGTGGCTACACCTTC
CDR3 protein: CSVVQSGGGYTF

clone size: NA
V gene: TRBV7-9
CDR3 length: 17
D gene: NA
J gene: TRBJ2-7
CDR3 DNA: TGTGCCAGCAGCCCCCCCGTTGGGGCAGGCCGAACCTACGAGCAGTACTTC
CDR3 protein: CASSPPVGAGRTYEQYF

clone size: NA
V gene: TRBV6-5
CDR3 length: 12
D gene: NA
J gene: TRBJ1-5
CDR3 DNA: TGTGCCAGCAGGGGGCCCCGGCAGCCCCAGCATTTT
CDR3 protein: CASRGPRQPQHF

clone size: NA
V gene: TRBV21-1
CDR3 length: 13
D gene: NA
J gene: TRBJ1-4
CDR3 DNA: TGTGCCAGCAGCAATAACTTTAATGAAAAACTGTTTTTT
CDR3 protein: CASSNNFNEKLFF

clone size: NA
V gene: TRBV9
CDR3 length: 15
D gene: NA
J gene: TRBJ1-2
CDR3 DNA: TGTGCCAGCAGCGTAGCTACAGGTCCTAACTATGGCTACACCTTC
CDR3 protein: CASSVATGPNYGYTF

clone size: NA
V gene: TRBV21-1
CDR3 length: 16
D gene: NA
J gene: TRBJ1-1
CDR3 DNA: TGTGCCAGCAGCAAACTCGCACACAGGGTAGACACTGAAGCTTTCTTT
CDR3 protein: CASSKLAHRVDTEAFF

clone size: NA
V gene: TRBV11-3
CDR3 length: 19
D gene: NA
J gene: TRBJ2-3
CDR3 DNA: TGTGCCAGCAGCTTAGGTGGGGCAGGGGATTTGTACGGCACAGATACGCAGTATTTT
CDR3 protein: CASSLGGAGDLYGTDTQYF

clone size: NA
V gene: TRBV9
CDR3 length: 14
D gene: NA
J gene: TRBJ2-3
CDR3 DNA: TGTGCCAGCAGCGAGGGGGACCCGCCGGATACGCAGTATTTT
CDR3 protein: CASSEGDPPDTQYF

clone size: NA
V gene: TRBV19
CDR3 length: 14
D gene: TRBD2
J gene: TRBJ2-1
CDR3 DNA: TGTGCCAGTAGGGTACTAGCGTCATACAATGAGCAGTTCTTC
CDR3 protein: CASRVLASYNEQFF

clone size: NA
V gene: TRBV23-1
CDR3 length: 16
D gene: NA
J gene: TRBJ2-5
CDR3 DNA: TGCGCCAGCAGTCAATACACCCAGGGAATCCAAGAGACCCAGTACTTC
CDR3 protein: CASSQYTQGIQETQYF

clone size: NA
V gene: TRBV18
CDR3 length: 15
D gene: TRBD2
J gene: TRBJ2-2
CDR3 DNA: TGTGCCAGCTCACCTACTAGCGGTCACACCGGGGAGCTGTTTTTT
CDR3 protein: CASSPTSGHTGELFF

clone size: once
V gene: TRBV11-2
CDR3 length: 15
D gene: TRBD2
J gene: TRBJ2-1
CDR3 DNA: TGTGCCAGCAGCCCGGGGGGGGGCTCCTACAATGAGCAGTTCTTC
CDR3 protein: CASSPGGGSYNEQFF

clone size: NA
V gene: TRBV24-1
CDR3 length: 14
D gene: TRBD2
J gene: TRBJ2-2
CDR3 DNA: TGTGCCACCACGGGCGGGGGGAACACCGGGGAGCTGTTTTTT
CDR3 protein: CATTGGGNTGELFF

clone size: NA
V gene: TRBV7-2
CDR3 length: 16
D gene: TRBD1
J gene: TRBJ1-5
CDR3 DNA: TGTGCCAGCAGCTTAGGCGGGGACAGGCGGGTACAGCCCCAGCATTTT
CDR3 protein: CASSLGGDRRVQPQHF

clone size: NA
V gene: TRBV5-1
CDR3 length: 14
D gene: TRBD2
J gene: TRBJ2-7
CDR3 DNA: TGCGCCAGTGAGTTAACGGGAGGGACCTACGAGCAGTACTTC
CDR3 protein: CASELTGGTYEQYF

clone size: NA
V gene: TRBV9
CDR3 length: 15
D gene: TRBD1
J gene: TRBJ1-6
CDR3 DNA: TGTGCCAGCAGCAAGACGAATGGACAGGGAACACCCCTCCACTTT
CDR3 protein: CASSKTNGQGTPLHF

clone size: NA
V gene: TRBV10-3
CDR3 length: 13
D gene: NA
J gene: TRBJ2-5
CDR3 DNA: TGTGCCATCTGGCAGGGAAATCGAGAGACCCAGTACTTC
CDR3 protein: CAIWQGNRETQYF

clone size: NA
V gene: TRBV18
CDR3 length: 13
D gene: NA
J gene: TRBJ2-7
CDR3 DNA: TGTGCCAGCTCACTACAGGACAGCTACGAGCAGTACTTC
CDR3 protein: CASSLQDSYEQYF

clone size: NA
V gene: TRBV2
CDR3 length: 13
D gene: NA
J gene: TRBJ2-3
CDR3 DNA: TGTGCCGGAAAGGAACAGGCCACAGATACGCAGTATTTT
CDR3 protein: CAGKEQATDTQYF

clone size: NA
V gene: TRBV7-9
CDR3 length: 15
D gene: TRBD1
J gene: TRBJ2-7
CDR3 DNA: TGTGCCAGCAGCTACGACAGGACAGGGGGCGAGGGGCAGTACTTC
CDR3 protein: CASSYDRTGGEGQYF

clone size: NA
V gene: TRBV6-8
CDR3 length: 18
D gene: TRBD1
J gene: TRBJ2-6
CDR3 DNA: TGTGCCAGCGCAATGGACAGGGGGCCCCTCTCTGGGGCCAACGTCCTGACTTTC
CDR3 protein: CASAMDRGPLSGANVLTF

clone size: NA
V gene: TRBV25-1
CDR3 length: 18
D gene: TRBD1
J gene: TRBJ1-2
CDR3 DNA: TGTGCCAGCAGTGAATCGGGAGACAGGGCCAGCCCTTTTTATGGCTACACCTTC
CDR3 protein: CASSESGDRASPFYGYTF

clone size: NA
V gene: TRBV5-4
CDR3 length: 17
D gene: NA
J gene: TRBJ2-2
CDR3 DNA: TGTGCCAGCAGCTTGGGCGGAGGGCAGGGGGATTCCGGGGAGCTGTTTTTT
CDR3 protein: CASSLGGGQGDSGELFF

clone size: NA
V gene: TRBV6-6
CDR3 length: 18
D gene: TRBD1
J gene: TRBJ2-6
CDR3 DNA: TGTGCCAGCAGTCAGGACAGGGGTTCCTTCTCTGGGGCCAACGTCCTGACTTTC
CDR3 protein: CASSQDRGSFSGANVLTF

clone size: NA
V gene: TRBV5-1
CDR3 length: 19
D gene: NA
J gene: TRBJ2-2
CDR3 DNA: TGCGCCAGCAGCTTGGCCAACCGGTGGGACTTTCTGAACACCGGGGAGCTGTTTTTT
CDR3 protein: CASSLANRWDFLNTGELFF

clone size: NA
V gene: TRBV5-6
CDR3 length: 13
D gene: NA
J gene: TRBJ1-2
CDR3 DNA: TGTGCCAGCAGCTTGGCCGGGACTCAGGGCTACACCTTC
CDR3 protein: CASSLAGTQGYTF

clone size: once
V gene: TRBV5-8
CDR3 length: 13
D gene: NA
J gene: TRBJ1-4
CDR3 DNA: TGTGCCAGCAGCTTGGAAGAGGAGGAAAAACTGTTTTTT
CDR3 protein: CASSLEEEEKLFF

clone size: once
V gene: TRBV5-1
CDR3 length: 14
D gene: NA
J gene: TRBJ2-3
CDR3 DNA: TGCGCCAGCAGCTTGGATACGGGCACAGATACGCAGTATTTT
CDR3 protein: CASSLDTGTDTQYF

clone size: NA
V gene: TRBV6-5
CDR3 length: 13
D gene: TRBD1
J gene: TRBJ1-2
CDR3 DNA: TGTGCCAGCAGGGGGACAGGGAACTATGGCTACACCTTC
CDR3 protein: CASRGTGNYGYTF

clone size: NA
V gene: TRBV28
CDR3 length: 15
D gene: NA
J gene: TRBJ1-5
CDR3 DNA: TGTGCCAGCAGTTTAGGGGCGGCGGGATTAAGGCCCCAGCATTTT
CDR3 protein: CASSLGAAGLRPQHF

clone size: NA
V gene: TRBV19
CDR3 length: 13
D gene: NA
J gene: TRBJ2-2
CDR3 DNA: TGTGCCAGTTCGAGGGGGTACACCGGGGAGCTGTTTTTT
CDR3 protein: CASSRGYTGELFF

clone size: NA
V gene: TRBV19
CDR3 length: 16
D gene: TRBD1
J gene: TRBJ1-2
CDR3 DNA: TGTGCCAGTAGTACCCTTGGGACAGGGGGCCACTATGGCTACACCTTC
CDR3 protein: CASSTLGTGGHYGYTF

clone size: NA
V gene: TRBV11-2
CDR3 length: 17
D gene: NA
J gene: TRBJ2-5
CDR3 DNA: TGTGCCAGCAGCCCCGAGTGGGGCCGAAAATCCCAAGAGACCCAGTACTTC
CDR3 protein: CASSPEWGRKSQETQYF

clone size: NA
V gene: TRBV7-2
CDR3 length: 13
D gene: NA
J gene: TRBJ2-7
CDR3 DNA: TGTGCCAGCAGCTTAGCCGTCTCCTACGAGCAGTACTTC
CDR3 protein: CASSLAVSYEQYF

clone size: NA
V gene: TRBV24-1
CDR3 length: 16
D gene: TRBD1
J gene: TRBJ2-1
CDR3 DNA: TGTGCCACCAGCGCTGGGACAGGCCTCTCCTACAATGAGCAGTTCTTC
CDR3 protein: CATSAGTGLSYNEQFF

clone size: few
V gene: TRBV5-4
CDR3 length: 16
D gene: TRBD1
J gene: TRBJ1-3
CDR3 DNA: TGTGCCAGCAGCTTGGCTGTGACAGGGGTCGGAAACACCATATATTTT
CDR3 protein: CASSLAVTGVGNTIYF

clone size: NA
V gene: TRBV19
CDR3 length: 15
D gene: NA
J gene: TRBJ1-5
CDR3 DNA: TGTGCCAGTAGTAGAATCAGGGGAGACAATCAGCCCCAGCATTTT
CDR3 protein: CASSRIRGDNQPQHF

clone size: NA
V gene: TRBV4-1
CDR3 length: 17
D gene: TRBD2
J gene: TRBJ2-3
CDR3 DNA: TGCGCCAGCAGCCAAGCGGAGACTAGCGGGTCTACAGATACGCAGTATTTT
CDR3 protein: CASSQAETSGSTDTQYF

clone size: NA
V gene: TRBV29-1
CDR3 length: 11
D gene: NA
J gene: TRBJ1-2
CDR3 DNA: TGCAGCGGCCGGGGCTCGCGGGGCTGCACCTTC
CDR3 protein: CSGRGSRGCTF

clone size: NA
V gene: TRBV29-1
CDR3 length: 14
D gene: TRBD2
J gene: TRBJ2-3
CDR3 DNA: TGCAGCGTTGGGGGAGGGGACCTCACAGATACGCAGTATTTT
CDR3 protein: CSVGGGDLTDTQYF

clone size: NA
V gene: TRBV18
CDR3 length: 17
D gene: NA
J gene: TRBJ2-3
CDR3 DNA: TGTGCCAGCTCTTTTAACACAGGGCGCTATCCCCCAGATACGCAGTATTTT
CDR3 protein: CASSFNTGRYPPDTQYF

clone size: NA
V gene: TRBV10-3
CDR3 length: 16
D gene: TRBD2
J gene: TRBJ2-7
CDR3 DNA: TGTGCCATCAGTGGAAAGCCGGGACTAGCGGACTACGAGCAGTACTTC
CDR3 protein: CAISGKPGLADYEQYF

clone size: NA
V gene: TRBV23-1
CDR3 length: 15
D gene: NA
J gene: TRBJ2-7
CDR3 DNA: TGCGCCAGCAGTCAAGCGGGACAGCTATACTACGAGCAGTACTTC
CDR3 protein: CASSQAGQLYYEQYF

clone size: once
V gene: TRBV3-1/TRBV3-2
CDR3 length: 15
D gene: TRBD1
J gene: TRBJ1-4
CDR3 DNA: TGTGCCAGCAGCCCCGGACAGGCTTGGGGGGAAAAACTGTTTTTT
CDR3 protein: CASSPGQAWGEKLFF

clone size: NA
V gene: TRBV6-2/TRBV6-3
CDR3 length: 11
D gene: NA
J gene: TRBJ2-7
CDR3 DNA: TGTGCCAGCAGTCACAACTACGAGCAGTACTTC
CDR3 protein: CASSHNYEQYF

clone size: NA
V gene: TRBV7-9
CDR3 length: 15
D gene: TRBD1
J gene: TRBJ1-4
CDR3 DNA: TGTGCCAGCAGCTTATTAGGGACAGGGGATGAAAAACTGTTTTTT
CDR3 protein: CASSLLGTGDEKLFF

clone size: NA
V gene: TRBV5-1
CDR3 length: 20
D gene: TRBD1
J gene: TRBJ2-3
CDR3 DNA: TGCGCCAGCAGCTTGCAAACCGGGACAGGGGGATTTTCGTCGAGAGATACGCAGTATTTT
CDR3 protein: CASSLQTGTGGFSSRDTQYF

clone size: NA
V gene: TRBV13
CDR3 length: 16
D gene: NA
J gene: TRBJ1-2
CDR3 DNA: TGTGCCAGCAGCTCTGGCCAGGGGACGTATAACTATGGCTACACCTTC
CDR3 protein: CASSSGQGTYNYGYTF

clone size: NA
V gene: TRBV25-1
CDR3 length: 12
D gene: NA
J gene: TRBJ2-7
CDR3 DNA: TGTGCCAGCAGGACTGACGCCTACGAGCAGTACTTC
CDR3 protein: CASRTDAYEQYF

clone size: NA
V gene: TRBV3-1/TRBV3-2
CDR3 length: 13
D gene: NA
J gene: TRBJ2-3
CDR3 DNA: TGTGCCAGCAGCCACCTAGCCACAGATACGCAGTATTTT
CDR3 protein: CASSHLATDTQYF

clone size: NA
V gene: TRBV5-1
CDR3 length: 14
D gene: NA
J gene: TRBJ1-2
CDR3 DNA: TGCGCCAGCAGCTTGGGAGGGATCGGCTATGGCTACACCTTC
CDR3 protein: CASSLGGIGYGYTF

clone size: NA
V gene: TRBV24-1
CDR3 length: 17
D gene: TRBD1
J gene: TRBJ2-2
CDR3 DNA: TGTGCCACCAGTGATTTTGGTCCGGGACAGGGGGCCGGGGAGCTGTTTTTT
CDR3 protein: CATSDFGPGQGAGELFF

clone size: NA
V gene: TRBV19
CDR3 length: 13
D gene: NA
J gene: TRBJ2-2
CDR3 DNA: TGTGCCAGTAGTTGGGCGTCCGCCGGGGAGCTGTTTTTT
CDR3 protein: CASSWASAGELFF

clone size: NA
V gene: TRBV28
CDR3 length: 16
D gene: TRBD2
J gene: TRBJ2-1
CDR3 DNA: TGTGCCAGCAGTTCTACTAGCGGGAGGGCCCGTAATGAGCAGTTCTTC
CDR3 protein: CASSSTSGRARNEQFF

clone size: NA
V gene: TRBV30
CDR3 length: 14
D gene: NA
J gene: TRBJ1-1
CDR3 DNA: TGTGCCTGGAGCCTCAGGGCGTTTGACACTGAAGCTTTCTTT
CDR3 protein: CAWSLRAFDTEAFF

clone size: NA
V gene: TRBV14
CDR3 length: 16
D gene: NA
J gene: TRBJ2-2
CDR3 DNA: TGTGCCAGCAGCCCGAATTGGGGCCGCTCCACCGGGGAGCTGTTTTTT
CDR3 protein: CASSPNWGRSTGELFF

clone size: NA
V gene: TRBV7-6
CDR3 length: 15
D gene: NA
J gene: TRBJ1-2
CDR3 DNA: TGTGCCAGCAGCTTCCACAGGGCAGGGGTTGGTGGCTACACCTTC
CDR3 protein: CASSFHRAGVGGYTF

clone size: NA
V gene: TRBV6-5
CDR3 length: 14
D gene: NA
J gene: TRBJ1-2
CDR3 DNA: TGTGCCAGCAGGCTCCGACTATCTAACTATGGCTACACCTTC
CDR3 protein: CASRLRLSNYGYTF

clone size: NA
V gene: TRBV5-4
CDR3 length: 13
D gene: NA
J gene: TRBJ2-1
CDR3 DNA: TGTGCCAGCAGCTTGAACACCCGCCATGAGCAGTTCTTC
CDR3 protein: CASSLNTRHEQFF

clone size: NA
V gene: TRBV28
CDR3 length: 15
D gene: TRBD1
J gene: TRBJ1-4
CDR3 DNA: TGTGCCAGCAGTTCCACCCAGGGGGACCTGCAAAAACTGTTTTTT
CDR3 protein: CASSSTQGDLQKLFF